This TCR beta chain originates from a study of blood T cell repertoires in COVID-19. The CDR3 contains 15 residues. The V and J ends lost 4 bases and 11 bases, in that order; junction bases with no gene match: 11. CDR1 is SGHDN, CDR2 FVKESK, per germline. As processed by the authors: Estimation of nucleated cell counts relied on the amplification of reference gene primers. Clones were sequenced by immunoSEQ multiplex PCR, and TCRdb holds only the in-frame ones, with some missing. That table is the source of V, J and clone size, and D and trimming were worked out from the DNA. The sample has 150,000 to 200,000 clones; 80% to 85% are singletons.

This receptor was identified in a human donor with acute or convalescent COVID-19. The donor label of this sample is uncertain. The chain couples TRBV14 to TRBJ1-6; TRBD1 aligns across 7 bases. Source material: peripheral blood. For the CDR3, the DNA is TGTGCCAGCAGCCTGACAGGGCTCCCAGGGGCACCCCTCCACTTT. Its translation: CASSLTGLPGAPLHF.